This entry is about one TCR beta chain. No antigen is known for it. Presence of unique molecular identifiers characterized the TCR beta cDNA libraries. There were 1 to 10 million T cells, and around 500,000 cDNA molecules came from them. TCRdb analysed the PCR reads with MiXCR anew, one entry per CDR3 protein. The sample has under 200,000 distinct CDR3 sequences, roughly 40% seen once. These data come from a study of post-analysis software for immune sequencing data. Study background: Progressive-relapsing, secondary progressive and relapsing-remitting multiple sclerosis were among the disease courses included. Study-level points and caveats: Patients showed TRBV5-6, TRBV5-1 and TRBV20-1 among roughly 5 TRBV segments more frequent than in controls.

Per germline, CDR1 KGHDR and CDR2 SFDVKD. The CDR3 extends over 17 amino acids. V lost 9 bases to trimming and J lost 2 bases, with 23 bases between them. This clonotype was obtained from a girl aged 10 to 17 with multiple sclerosis. The V and J genes are TRBV24-1 and TRBJ2-3; D is possibly TRBD1 or TRBD2 (5 bases each). The sample was blood, taken after autologous hematopoietic stem cell transplantation. This CDR3 is CATATTSGPMDTDTQYF. CDR3 in DNA: TGTGCCACCGCAACCACGTCGGGGCCAATGGACACAGATACGCAGTATTTT.